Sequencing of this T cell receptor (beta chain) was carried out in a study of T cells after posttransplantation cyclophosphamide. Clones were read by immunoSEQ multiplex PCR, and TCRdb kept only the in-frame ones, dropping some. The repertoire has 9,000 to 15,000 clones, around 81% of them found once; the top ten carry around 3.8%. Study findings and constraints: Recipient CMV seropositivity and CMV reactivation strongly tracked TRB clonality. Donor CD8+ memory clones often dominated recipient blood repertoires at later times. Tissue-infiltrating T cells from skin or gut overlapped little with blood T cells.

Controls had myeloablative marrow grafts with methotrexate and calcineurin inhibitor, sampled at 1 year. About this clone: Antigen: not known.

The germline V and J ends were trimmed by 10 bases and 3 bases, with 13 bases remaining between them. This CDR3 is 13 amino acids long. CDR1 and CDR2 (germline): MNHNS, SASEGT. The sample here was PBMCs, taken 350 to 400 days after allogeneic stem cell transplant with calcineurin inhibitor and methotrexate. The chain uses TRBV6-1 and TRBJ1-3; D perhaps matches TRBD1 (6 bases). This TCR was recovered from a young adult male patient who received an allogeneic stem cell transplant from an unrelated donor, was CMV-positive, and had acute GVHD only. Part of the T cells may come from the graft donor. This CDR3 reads CATRGKLGNTIYF. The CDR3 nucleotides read TGTGCCACCAGGGGCAAACTTGGAAACACCATATATTTT.